The next 27 T cell receptor beta chains were all read from a single sample in a study of shared clonotypes between healthy human individuals. Assay: immunoSEQ multiplex PCR; the TCRdb copy retains only in-frame clones and omits some. This table holds about 1.5 million clones, under 99% found once. Sequencing was performed on naive CD4+ T cells sorted from blood. Subset indicated: CD45RA+ positively selected. These receptors all come from a man under 40 in good health.

The rearrangement joins TRBV28 to TRBJ2-7; a possible D gene is TRBD1 (7 bases). CDR3 length equals 15 residues. Germline V gene data show CDR1 as MDHEN and CDR2 as SYDVKM. Trimming took off 7 bases at V and 3 bases at J, with 19 bases between the two ends. The CDR3 protein is CASTLNQGGLYEQYF. CDR3 DNA sequence: TGTGCCAGCACCCTGAATCAGGGGGGACTCTACGAGCAGTACTTC.

On this clone: At one boundary the junction diverges from the germline segment, which might be a read error. CDR3: CASSLDANTEAFF. In DNA form, the CDR3 reads TGTGCTAGCAGCTTAGACGCGAACACTGAAGCTTTCTTT. The chain carries TRBV7-7 and TRBJ1-1; D unresolved. Germline CDR1 and CDR2: SSHAT and FNYEAQ (reference sequence). The CDR3 loop spans 13 amino acids.

This clone has just one count. CDR3 in DNA: TGTGCCAGCAGCTTGTCGAGGACAGGAAACAAAGATACGCAGTATTTT. It encodes CASSLSRTGNKDTQYF. V gene TRBV5-6 combines with J gene TRBJ2-3; TRBD1 matches 7 bases. With V trimmed by 1 base and J by 5 bases, 10 bases remained unmatched. CDR1 and CDR2 (germline): SGHDT, YYEEEE. The CDR3 has 16 residues. Combining the CDR3 with reference TRBV5-6 and TRBJ2-3 gives the whole variable domain DAGVTQSPTHLIKTRGQQVTLRCSPKSGHDTVSWYQQALGQGPQFIFQYYEEEERQRGNFPDRFSGHQFPNYSSELNVNALLLGDSALYLCASSLSRTGNKDTQYFGPGTRLTVL.

The chain carries TRBV19 and TRBJ2-1, with 9 bases aligning to TRBD2. V gave up 4 bases and J gave up 0 bases; unmatched junction bases: 10. Germline V gene sequence: CDR1 LNHDA, CDR2 SQIVND (reference sequence). The CDR3 is 18 residues long. The CDR3 loop is CASSKRASGTSSYNEQFF. Here the CDR3 DNA reads TGTGCCAGTAGTAAGAGGGCTAGCGGGACTAGCTCCTACAATGAGCAGTTCTTC.

The V call is TRBV9, the J call TRBJ2-2; TRBD2 matches 8 bases. Unmatched junction bases numbered 6, after V lost 2 bases and J lost 6 bases. Germline V gene data show CDR1 as SGDLS and CDR2 as YYNGEE. This CDR3 comprises 15 residues. CDR3 amino acids: CASSVLREVAGELFF. The CDR3 DNA is TGTGCCAGCAGCGTTCTGCGGGAGGTTGCCGGGGAGCTGTTTTTT.

This rearrangement joins TRBV10-2 to TRBJ2-7; 7 bases match TRBD1. In germline, CDR1 is WSHSY, CDR2 SAAADI. The CDR3 runs 14 residues. J was trimmed by 2 bases and V by 7 bases; bases with no gene match: 8. The CDR3 DNA is TGCGCCAGCACTCAAGACAGGGCTACCTACGAGCAGTACTTC. This sequence encodes CASTQDRATYEQYF.

This clone was recorded only once. The rearrangement uses TRBV9 and TRBJ2-7; a possible D gene is TRBD2 (5 bases). V lost 0 bases and J 2 bases, leaving 9 bases between the germline ends. Germline CDR1 and CDR2: SGDLS and YYNGEE. The CDR3 loop spans 14 amino acids. CDR3 in DNA: TGTGCCAGCAGCGTAGCATTCGGGACCTACGAGCAGTACTTC. Its translation: CASSVAFGTYEQYF.

The V and J genes are TRBV25-1 and TRBJ2-7; 8 bases line up with TRBD2. There are 15 residues in the CDR3. V was clipped by 1 base and J by 3 bases; unmatched bases: 5. Germline CDR1 is MGHDK and CDR2 is SYGVNS. The CDR3 reads CASSELRAGGYEQYF. The CDR3 region has the DNA TGTGCCAGCAGTGAATTAAGGGCGGGAGGCTACGAGCAGTACTTC.

The V gene is TRBV5-4, the J gene TRBJ2-3, with 7 bases that match TRBD2. Germline CDR1 SGHNT, CDR2 YYREEE (reference sequence). V lost 0 bases and J lost 11; bases outside the gene matches: 9. This CDR3 is 14 amino acids long. The CDR3 region has the DNA TGTGCCAGCAGCTTGGCCGGGAGGAGCCTGAAGCAGTATTTT. Translating gives CASSLAGRSLKQYF.

This chain uses TRBV7-2 with TRBJ1-1; D not resolved. Germline CDR1 SGHTA, CDR2 FQGNSA. V gave up 4 bases and J gave up 0 bases, with 6 bases separating them. This CDR3 spans 13 amino acids. CDR3 amino acids: CASSSHMNTEAFF. The CDR3 nucleotides are TGTGCCAGCAGCTCCCACATGAACACTGAAGCTTTCTTT.

This sequence joins TRBV28 and TRBJ2-7, with TRBD2 matching over 9 bases. The CDR3 consists of 15 residues. Losses at the gene ends were 5 bases for V and 2 bases for J; bases not matched to a gene: 7. Germline lookup yields CDR1 MDHEN and CDR2 SYDVKM. CDR3: CASSEAGGRTYEQYF. DNA for the CDR3: TGTGCCAGCAGTGAAGCGGGAGGTCGGACCTACGAGCAGTACTTC.

This clone appeared a single time. The gene calls are TRBV5-4 and TRBJ2-1; 9 bases fit TRBD2. This CDR3 has 16 amino acids. CDR1 and CDR2 from the germline V gene are SGHNT and YYREEE (reference sequence). Trimming at V came to 3 bases and at J to 2 bases, leaving 6 bases not matched to a gene. CDR3 DNA sequence: TGTGCCAGCAGCTCCGGTTCTAGCGGGACCTACAATGAGCAGTTCTTC. Protein product: CASSSGSSGTYNEQFF.

The J gene is TRBJ1-1, the V gene TRBV7-2, with D perhaps matching TRBD1 (5 bases). There are 14 residues in the CDR3. V was trimmed by 1 base and J by 4 bases, leaving 10 bases between them. Germline V gene lookup returns CDR1 SGHTA and CDR2 FQGNSA. The CDR3 coding sequence is TGTGCCAGCAGCTTAGTACAGGCCCTCACTGAAGCTTTCTTT. Its protein product is CASSLVQALTEAFF.

CDR3 sequence reads: CASSMRSGTDNEQFF. The CDR3 DNA sequence: TGTGCCAGTAGTATGAGGTCAGGAACCGACAATGAGCAGTTCTTC. The rearrangement uses TRBV19 and TRBJ2-1, with D uncertain. V was pared by 3 bases and J by 5 bases, with 14 bases between. The CDR3 is 15 residues long. Germline CDR1 is LNHDA and CDR2 is SQIVND (reference sequence). Full variable domain (remainder filled in from reference TRBV19 and TRBJ2-1): DGGITQSPKYLFRKEGQNVTLSCEQNLNHDAMYWYRQDPGQGLRLIYYSQIVNDFQKGDIAEGYSVSREKKESFPLTVTSAQKNPTAFYLCASSMRSGTDNEQFFGPGTRLTVL.

The chain joins TRBV7-2 to TRBJ1-3; maybe TRBD1 (5 bases). The CDR3 is 17 amino acids. With 1 base removed from V and 0 bases from J, the gap between germline ends came to 13 bases. Per the germline V gene, CDR1 is SGHTA and CDR2 is FQGNSA. The DNA for the CDR3 is TGTGCCAGCAGCTTAGAGGTAACAGGCAGCTCTGGAAACACCATATATTTT. It specifies CASSLEVTGSSGNTIYF. Complete variable domain (other parts from reference TRBV7-2 and TRBJ1-3): GAGVSQSPSNKVTEKGKDVELRCDPISGHTALYWYRQSLGQGLEFLIYFQGNSAPDKSGLPSDRFSAERTGGSVSTLTIQRTQQEDSAVYLCASSLEVTGSSGNTIYFGEGSWLTVV.

This rearrangement joins TRBV29-1 to TRBJ2-1; D is undetermined. Germline V gene lookup returns CDR1 SQVTM and CDR2 ANQGSEA. This CDR3 contains 14 residues. Trimming removed 3 bases at V and 10 bases at J, with 19 bases between. The CDR3 nucleotides read TGCAGCGTTGATTTGCTCCGCAGCGTTCCAGAGCAGTTCTTC. Encoded protein: CSVDLLRSVPEQFF.

The rearrangement uses TRBV2 and TRBJ2-7, with D maybe TRBD2 (7 bases). CDR1 is SNHLY, CDR2 FYNNEI, per germline. There are 12 residues in the CDR3. V gave up 10 bases and J gave up 9 bases, with 19 bases separating them. The DNA of the CDR3 is TGTGCCACCCGTGGGAGGGGGGCAGGGCAGTACTTC. Residues: CATRGRGAGQYF.

V is TRBV19 and J is TRBJ2-6; no clear D gene. The CDR3 covers 17 residues. CDR1 and CDR2 (germline): LNHDA, SQIVND (reference sequence). Trimming removed 1 base from V and 0 bases from J, with 10 bases in between. For the CDR3, the DNA is TGTGCCAGTAGTATAGGCCAGACGATCTCTGGGGCCAACGTCCTGACTTTC. This codes for CASSIGQTISGANVLTF.

V is TRBV19 and J is TRBJ1-2; no firm D call. The length of the CDR3 is 15 residues. V was clipped by 3 bases and J by 4 bases, with 15 bases between them. Per the germline V gene, CDR1 is LNHDA and CDR2 is SQIVND (reference sequence). The CDR3 bases are TGTGCCAGTAGTATTGCGACAACCCTCACCTATGGCTACACCTTC. Encoded protein: CASSIATTLTYGYTF.

On this clone: The same CDR3 can be traced to other DNA sequences in this sample. J is TRBJ2-3 and V is TRBV4-1, with TRBD2 as a possible D gene (5 bases). The CDR3 runs to 15 residues. V was clipped by 1 base and J by 0 bases, with 8 bases between them. In germline, CDR1 is MGHRA, CDR2 YSYEKL. The CDR3: CASSQVLGSTDTQYF. CDR3 nucleotides: TGCGCCAGCAGCCAAGTACTAGGAAGCACAGATACGCAGTATTTT.

The chain recombines TRBV5-1 with TRBJ2-7; 7 bases line up with TRBD2. The length of the CDR3 is 14 residues. Germline V gene data show CDR1 as SGHRS and CDR2 as YFSETQ. J was trimmed by 6 bases and V by 2 bases; bases with no gene match: 8. The CDR3: CASSLTGGVPEQYF. In DNA, the CDR3 is TGCGCCAGCAGCTTAACGGGAGGTGTCCCCGAGCAGTACTTC.

This chain joins TRBV18 and TRBJ2-7; TRBD1 matches 8 bases. The CDR3 runs 17 residues. V dropped 6 bases and J dropped 5; count of bases not matched to a gene: 18. The germline CDR1 and CDR2 sequences are KGHSH and LQKENI. CDR3 sequence: CASSPRTGLSTFNEQYF. CDR3 nucleotide sequence: TGTGCCAGCTCCCCGCGGACAGGGCTTTCGACATTTAACGAGCAGTACTTC.

The chain uses TRBV7-9 and TRBJ2-7; maybe TRBD1 (5 bases). CDR1 SEHNR and CDR2 FQNEAQ come from the germline V gene (reference sequence). Trimming shortened V by 5 bases and J by 2 bases, and 22 bases separated the two germline ends. The CDR3 contains 17 residues. Here the CDR3 reads CASSLPIIPDSTYEQYF. The CDR3 DNA reads TGTGCCAGCAGCCTCCCAATAATCCCCGACAGCACCTACGAGCAGTACTTC. Combining the CDR3 with reference TRBV7-9 and TRBJ2-7 gives the whole variable domain DTGVSQNPRHKITKRGQNVTFRCDPISEHNRLYWYRQTLGQGPEFLTYFQNEAQLEKSRLLSDRFSAERPKGSFSTLEIQRTEQGDSAMYLCASSLPIIPDSTYEQYFGPGTRLTVT.

This rearrangement joins TRBV2 to TRBJ2-6; a weak D match, TRBD1 (6 bases). Deletions cut 3 bases from V and 2 bases from J, with 8 bases between. The V gene's germline CDR1 is SNHLY and CDR2 FYNNEI. This CDR3 is 15 amino acids long. CDR3 in amino acids: CASSDRGTGANVLTF. The CDR3 DNA follows: TGTGCCAGCAGTGACAGGGGAACTGGGGCCAACGTCCTGACTTTC.

The V gene is TRBV5-4, the J gene TRBJ1-3, with 9 bases lining up with TRBD1. CDR3 length equals 15 residues. V shed 4 bases and J 1 base; nucleotides not matched to a gene: 3. CDR1 is SGHNT, CDR2 YYREEE, per germline (reference sequence). CDR3 loop: CASSEGTGSGNTIYF. The CDR3 DNA follows: TGTGCCAGCAGCGAAGGGACAGGGTCTGGAAACACCATATATTTT.

V is TRBV27 and J is TRBJ2-3; maybe TRBD2 (5 bases). The germline CDR1 and CDR2 sequences are MNHEY and SMNVEV (reference sequence). This CDR3 region has 15 residues. V lost 7 bases and J 0 bases, leaving 14 bases between the germline ends. CDR3 sequence: CASTRSGTSTDTQYF. The CDR3 DNA reads as TGTGCCAGCACCAGAAGCGGAACTAGCACAGATACGCAGTATTTT.

The V and J genes are TRBV11-2 and TRBJ1-3; D unclear. This CDR3 contains 15 residues. With 5 bases removed from V and 5 bases from J, the gap between germline ends came to 16 bases. Germline CDR1 reads SGHAT; CDR2 reads FQNNGV. CDR3 coding DNA: TGTGCCAGCAGCCCCCTAAAGGGTGCAAGAAACACCATATATTTT. Translation: CASSPLKGARNTIYF.